This T cell receptor (beta chain) was sequenced during a study of T cell responses to AZD1222 COVID-19 vaccine. Findings of the study overall: The study reported that nearly half of spike-specific TCRs target unmutated variant regions.

Data came from immunoSEQ multiplex PCR; TCRdb stores just in-frame clones and leaves some out. The table has almost 95,000 clones, roughly 85% seen once; the top ten hold 4.5%. The CDR3 is 12 amino acids. In germline, CDR1 is SGHNT, CDR2 YENEEA. With 6 bases removed from V and 6 bases from J, the gap between germline ends came to 12 bases. The analysis combined second doses at about 4 or about 12 weeks. A note on this clone: The antigen is not known.

This TCR derives from an adult who received the AZD1222 COVID-19 vaccine. The material sequenced was peripheral blood, taken 28 days after the second AZD1222 dose. This sequence joins TRBV11-3 and TRBJ2-7; weak D call: TRBD2 (5 bases). Here the CDR3 reads CASRAQSGEQYF. CDR3 DNA sequence: TGTGCCAGCAGGGCCCAAAGCGGCGAGCAGTACTTC.